This TCR beta chain stems from a study of early T cells in non-severe SARS-CoV-2 infection. Across the whole study: Unsorted whole-blood RNA was sequenced in bulk, leaving chains unpaired.

Findings of the study overall: VDJdb matching skewed toward anti-spike CD8 responses, missing private and CD4 specificities.

CDR1 and CDR2 from the germline V gene are SGHAT and FQNNGV. Trimming left V 2 bases short and J 3 bases short, with 22 bases between. The CDR3 is made up of 18 amino acids. Tagging with unique molecular identifiers was applied to individual cDNA molecules. TCRdb reprocessed the 5' RACE reads via MiXCR and lists one record per CDR3 protein. The sample shows roughly 60,000 distinct CDR3 sequences, under 8.5% of them seen only once. Many counts were recorded for this clonotype. Its antigen is not identified. This material consisted of whole blood, taken at baseline. This chain joins TRBV11-2 and TRBJ1-2; weak D call: TRBD1 (6 bases). This clonotype originated in an adult who was a healthcare worker with PCR-confirmed SARS-CoV-2 infection or an uninfected control (not recorded which). For the CDR3, the DNA is TGTGCCAGCAGCTTACCAGGGGCCTTAGATGAGTCGGACTATGGCTACACCTTC. Its protein is CASSLPGALDESDYGYTF.